This T cell receptor beta chain came from a study of blood T cell repertoires in COVID-19. As for the study in general: Spain, Italy and the United States supplied samples that represented acute and convalescent COVID-19. PBMCs, B-cell-depleted T cells, or T cells provided the cDNA or gDNA that made up the material.

This clone was counted a few times. In the original analysis: Reference gene primer amplification gave nucleated cell count estimates. Assay used: immunoSEQ multiplex PCR; TCRdb lists only in-frame clones, some missing. V and J calls and clone size follow that table, whereas D and trimming were derived from the DNA. The top ten clones hold under 30% of a sample with hundreds of thousands of clones, roughly 84% of them seen once. Sequencing was done on a sample of peripheral blood. The receptor comes from a man in his forties with acute or convalescent COVID-19.

The CDR3 here is CASSQETANSPLHF. The CDR3 nucleotides read TGTGCCAGCAGCCAAGAGACAGCCAATTCACCCCTCCACTTT. This chain connects TRBV3-1 (or the pseudogene TRBV3-2) to TRBJ1-6; perhaps TRBD1 as D (5 bases). Trimming took off 0 bases at V and 7 bases at J, with 7 bases between the two ends. The CDR3 covers 14 residues. Per the germline V gene, CDR1 is LGHDT and CDR2 is YNNKEL (reference sequence).